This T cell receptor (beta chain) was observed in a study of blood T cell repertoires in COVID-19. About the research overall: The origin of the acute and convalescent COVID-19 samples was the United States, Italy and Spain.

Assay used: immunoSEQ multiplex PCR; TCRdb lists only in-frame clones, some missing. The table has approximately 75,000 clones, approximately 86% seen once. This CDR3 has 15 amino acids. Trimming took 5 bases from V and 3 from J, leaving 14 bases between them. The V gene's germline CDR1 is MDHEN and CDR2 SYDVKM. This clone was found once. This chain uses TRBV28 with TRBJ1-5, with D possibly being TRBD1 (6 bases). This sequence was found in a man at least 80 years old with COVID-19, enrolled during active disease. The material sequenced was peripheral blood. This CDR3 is CASSRTADYNQPQHF. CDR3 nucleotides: TGTGCCAGCAGTCGGACAGCCGATTACAATCAGCCCCAGCATTTT.